A single sample gave rise to the 14 T cell receptor beta chains below, sequenced in a study of long-term antiretroviral therapy in people with HIV. Assay version v3.0 of immunoSEQ was used, and it was run at survey level. TCRdb's copy holds only in-frame clones and misses some; the assay was immunoSEQ multiplex PCR. The repertoire holds 25,000 to 30,000 clones, with approximately 94% as singletons. This material consisted of unsorted PBMCs, taken roughly 7.1 years after starting antiretroviral therapy. These TCRs come from a middle-aged man with HIV.

This chain links TRBV14 with TRBJ2-1; 11 bases line up with TRBD2. The V and J ends lost 2 bases and 0 bases, in that order; junction bases with no gene match: 0. The CDR3 runs 16 residues. Germline loops: CDR1 SGHDN, CDR2 FVKESK. DNA for the CDR3: TGTGCCAGCAGCCAACTAGCGGGGGGCTCCTACAATGAGCAGTTCTTC. As protein: CASSQLAGGSYNEQFF.

The J gene is TRBJ1-6, the V gene TRBV2; D not resolved. With 2 bases removed from V and 4 bases from J, the gap between germline ends came to 6 bases. The CDR3 totals 14 residues. Germline CDR1 reads SNHLY; CDR2 reads FYNNEI. DNA for the CDR3: TGTGCCAGCAGTGAAAAAGTTTATAATTCACCCCTCCACTTT. This translates into CASSEKVYNSPLHF.

The rearrangement uses TRBV4-3 and TRBJ2-2; 11 bases line up with TRBD2. V trimming: 2 bases; J trimming: 5 bases; junction bases outside the gene matches: 4. Germline CDR1 reads LGHNA; CDR2 reads YSLEER. The CDR3 totals 16 residues. The CDR3 region is CASSQSSGGPTGELFF. CDR3 in DNA: TGCGCCAGCAGCCAATCTAGCGGGGGGCCAACCGGGGAGCTGTTTTTT.

The rearrangement joins TRBV19 to TRBJ1-5; 7 bases fit TRBD1. V lost 0 bases to trimming and J lost 6 bases; unmatched junction nucleotides: 5. The CDR3 sequence is 15 residues long. Looked up from germline, CDR1 is LNHDA and CDR2 is SQIVND (reference sequence). The CDR3 DNA sequence: TGTGCCAGTAGTATAGAGGTTGACAGGGCTCAGCCCCAGCATTTT. Translation gives CASSIEVDRAQPQHF.

V gene TRBV19 combines with J gene TRBJ1-5, with D uncertain. V was shortened by 9 bases and J by 1 base, with 13 bases between the two germline ends. The CDR3 contains 14 residues. CDR1 is LNHDA and CDR2 is SQIVND in the germline V gene (reference sequence). DNA for the CDR3: TGTGCCAGCGCGGTTCAGAGGAGCAATCAGCCCCAGCATTTT. Translating gives CASAVQRSNQPQHF. The complete variable domain, with remaining parts taken from reference TRBV19 and TRBJ1-5, reads DGGITQSPKYLFRKEGQNVTLSCEQNLNHDAMYWYRQDPGQGLRLIYYSQIVNDFQKGDIAEGYSVSREKKESFPLTVTSAQKNPTAFYLCASAVQRSNQPQHFGDGTRLSIL.

CDR3 bases: TGTGCCAGCAGTTCCGGGACACCGAACACTGAAGCTTTCTTT. It encodes CASSSGTPNTEAFF. V gene TRBV11-3 combines with J gene TRBJ1-1, with D possibly TRBD1 on 6 matching bases. The CDR3 sequence is 14 residues long. Germline values: CDR1 SGHNT, CDR2 YENEEA. Trimming removed 6 bases from V and 1 base from J, with 12 bases in between.

The chain uses TRBV9 and TRBJ1-2; TRBD1 might be the D (5 bases). CDR3 length: 13 amino acids. Trimming shortened V by 4 bases and J by 7 bases, and 14 bases separated the two germline ends. Germline loops: CDR1 SGDLS, CDR2 YYNGEE. The CDR3 coding sequence is TGTGCCAGCAGCTCGGACCAGGGAGGTGGCTACACCTTC. It yields the protein CASSSDQGGGYTF.

This chain joins TRBV19 and TRBJ1-1; 8 nucleotides line up with TRBD1. This CDR3 region has 14 residues. Trimming removed 6 bases from V and 6 bases from J; junction bases left unmatched: 9. Germline CDR1 LNHDA, CDR2 SQIVND (reference sequence). DNA for the CDR3: TGTGCCAGTAGCCTGACAGGGGTGTTGTCTGAAGCTTTCTTT. Translating gives CASSLTGVLSEAFF.

This chain links TRBV11-2 with TRBJ2-7; tentative D call: TRBD2 (6 bases). This CDR3 spans 13 amino acids. CDR1 is SGHAT, CDR2 FQNNGV, per germline. Trimming pared 6 bases from V and 3 bases from J, leaving 12 bases between. Here the CDR3 reads CASRAIAVYEQYF. DNA for the CDR3: TGTGCCAGCAGGGCGATAGCGGTCTACGAGCAGTACTTC.

The chain has TRBV7-9 and TRBJ1-1; no firm D call. There are 13 residues in the CDR3. CDR1 and CDR2 from the germline V gene are SEHNR and FQNEAQ (reference sequence). The ends were cut back, 7 bases at V and 1 base at J, with 10 bases in the middle. The CDR3 loop reads CASTPETNTEAFF. DNA of the CDR3: TGTGCCAGCACCCCCGAGACGAACACTGAAGCTTTCTTT.

This clone was detected only once. The V call is TRBV30, the J call TRBJ1-2, with a tentative D call TRBD1 (6 bases). CDR3 size: 19 residues. Germline V CDR1 and CDR2: GTSNPN, SVGIG (reference sequence). The V end lost 0 bases, the J end lost 2 bases, and 25 bases lay between the germline ends. CDR3 nucleotide sequence: TGTGCCTGGAGTGTACTATCTCCGGGGGCAGGGGATGAGAACTATGGCTACACCTTC. This gives the protein CAWSVLSPGAGDENYGYTF. The full variable domain, in which reference TRBV30 and TRBJ1-2 provide the parts outside the CDR3, is SQTIHQWPATLVQPVGSPLSLECTVEGTSNPNLYWYRQAAGRGLQLLFYSVGIGQISSEVPQNLSASRPQDRQFILSSKKLLLSDSGFYLCAWSVLSPGAGDENYGYTFGSGTRLTVV.

The gene calls are TRBV20-1 and TRBJ1-2; D gene ambiguous. This CDR3 contains 11 residues. Between the trimmed V and J ends, which lost 0 bases and 11 bases, there was a span of 10 bases. The germline gives CDR1 DFQATT, CDR2 SNEGSKA (reference sequence). The DNA for the CDR3 is TGCAGTGCTAGAGATGAGAACTGGTACACCTTC. Translated: CSARDENWYTF.

The rearrangement joins TRBV19 to TRBJ2-2, with D uncertain. The CDR3 contains 14 residues. The V and J ends lost 1 base and 1 base respectively, with 4 bases between them. Germline V lookup: CDR1 LNHDA, CDR2 SQIVND (reference sequence). The CDR3 spells CASSIGVNTGELFF. The CDR3 DNA reads as TGTGCCAGTAGTATAGGGGTGAACACCGGGGAGCTGTTTTTT.

The chain recombines TRBV19 with TRBJ2-1; 7 bases fit TRBD2. This CDR3 spans 14 amino acids. Per the germline V gene, CDR1 is LNHDA and CDR2 is SQIVND (reference sequence). The junction had 4 bases not matched to a gene; V was cut back by 3 bases and J by 5 bases. The chain's CDR3 is CASSIQRGDNEQFF. CDR3 in DNA: TGTGCCAGTAGTATCCAGCGGGGTGACAATGAGCAGTTCTTC. The variable domain in full, completed from reference TRBV19 and TRBJ2-1, reads DGGITQSPKYLFRKEGQNVTLSCEQNLNHDAMYWYRQDPGQGLRLIYYSQIVNDFQKGDIAEGYSVSREKKESFPLTVTSAQKNPTAFYLCASSIQRGDNEQFFGPGTRLTVL.